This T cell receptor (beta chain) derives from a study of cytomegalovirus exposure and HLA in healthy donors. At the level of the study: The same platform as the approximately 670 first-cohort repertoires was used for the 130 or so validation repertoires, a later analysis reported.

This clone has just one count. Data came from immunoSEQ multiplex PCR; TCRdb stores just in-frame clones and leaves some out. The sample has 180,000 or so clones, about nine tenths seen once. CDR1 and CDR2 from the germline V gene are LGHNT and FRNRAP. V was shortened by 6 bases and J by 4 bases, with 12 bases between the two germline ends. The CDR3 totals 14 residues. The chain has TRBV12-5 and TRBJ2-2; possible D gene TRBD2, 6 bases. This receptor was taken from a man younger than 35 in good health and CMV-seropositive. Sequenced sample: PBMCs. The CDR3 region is CASGSGEFTGELFF. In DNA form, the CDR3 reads TGTGCTAGTGGCTCGGGGGAGTTCACCGGGGAGCTGTTTTTT.